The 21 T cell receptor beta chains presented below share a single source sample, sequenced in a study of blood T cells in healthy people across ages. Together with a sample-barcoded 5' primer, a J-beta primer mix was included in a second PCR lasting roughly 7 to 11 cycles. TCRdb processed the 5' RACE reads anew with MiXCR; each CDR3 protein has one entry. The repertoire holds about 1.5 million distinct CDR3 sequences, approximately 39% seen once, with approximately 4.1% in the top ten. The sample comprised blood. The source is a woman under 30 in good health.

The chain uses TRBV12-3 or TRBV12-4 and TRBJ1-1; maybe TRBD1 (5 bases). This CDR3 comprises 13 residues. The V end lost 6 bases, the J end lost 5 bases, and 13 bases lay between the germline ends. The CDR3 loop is CASRGEGSTEAFF. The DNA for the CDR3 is TGTGCCAGCAGGGGGGAGGGGTCTACTGAAGCTTTCTTT.

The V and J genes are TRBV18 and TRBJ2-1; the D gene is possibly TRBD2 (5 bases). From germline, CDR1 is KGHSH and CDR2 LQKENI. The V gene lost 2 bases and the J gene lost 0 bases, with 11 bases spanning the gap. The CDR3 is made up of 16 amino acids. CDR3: CASSPFSTSSYNEQFF. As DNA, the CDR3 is TGTGCCAGCTCACCATTCTCCACTAGCTCCTACAATGAGCAGTTCTTC.

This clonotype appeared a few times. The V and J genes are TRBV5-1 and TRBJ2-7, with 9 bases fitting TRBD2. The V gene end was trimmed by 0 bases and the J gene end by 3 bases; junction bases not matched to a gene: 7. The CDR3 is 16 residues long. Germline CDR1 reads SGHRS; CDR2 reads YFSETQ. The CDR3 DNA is TGCGCCAGCAGCTTGGATGCCCCTAGCGGGAACTACGAGCAGTACTTC. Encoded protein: CASSLDAPSGNYEQYF.

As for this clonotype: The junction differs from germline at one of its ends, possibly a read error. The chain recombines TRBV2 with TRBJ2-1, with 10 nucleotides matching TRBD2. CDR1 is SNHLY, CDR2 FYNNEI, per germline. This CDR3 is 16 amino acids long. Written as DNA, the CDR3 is TGTGTCAGCAGCACCATGAGGCTAGCGGGAGACAATGAGCAGTTCTTC. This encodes CVSSTMRLAGDNEQFF.

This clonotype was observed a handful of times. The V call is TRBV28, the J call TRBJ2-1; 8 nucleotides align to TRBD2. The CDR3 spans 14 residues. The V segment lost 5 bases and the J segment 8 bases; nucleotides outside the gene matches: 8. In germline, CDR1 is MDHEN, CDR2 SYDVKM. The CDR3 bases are TGTGCCAGCAGTGCACTAGCGGTTATCGATGAGCAGTTCTTC. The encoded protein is CASSALAVIDEQFF.

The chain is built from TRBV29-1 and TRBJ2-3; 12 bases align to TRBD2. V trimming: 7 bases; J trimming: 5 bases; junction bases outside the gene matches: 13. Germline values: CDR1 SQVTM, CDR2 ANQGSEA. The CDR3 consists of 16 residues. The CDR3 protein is CSASSLAGGPVDTQYF. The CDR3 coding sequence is TGCAGCGCTTCATCTCTAGCGGGAGGGCCGGTAGATACGCAGTATTTT.

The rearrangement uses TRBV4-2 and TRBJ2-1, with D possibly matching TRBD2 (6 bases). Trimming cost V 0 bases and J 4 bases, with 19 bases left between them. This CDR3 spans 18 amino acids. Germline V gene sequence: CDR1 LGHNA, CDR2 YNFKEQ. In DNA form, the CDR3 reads TGTGCCAGCAGCCAAGAGAGGAGCCCCGGGAGTGGGTACAATGAGCAGTTCTTC. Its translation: CASSQERSPGSGYNEQFF.

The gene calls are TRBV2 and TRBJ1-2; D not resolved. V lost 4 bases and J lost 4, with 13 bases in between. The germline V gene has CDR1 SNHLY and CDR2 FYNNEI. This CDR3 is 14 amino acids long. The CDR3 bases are TGTGCCAGCAGTGCGGTTGGGTGGAGCTATGGCTACACCTTC. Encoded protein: CASSAVGWSYGYTF.

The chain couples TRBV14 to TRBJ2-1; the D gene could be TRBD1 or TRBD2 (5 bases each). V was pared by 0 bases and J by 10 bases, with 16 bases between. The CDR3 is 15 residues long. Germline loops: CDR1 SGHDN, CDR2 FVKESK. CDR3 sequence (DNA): TGTGCCAGCAGCCAAGACGCGGGTTTTCCAGGGGAGCAGTTCTTC. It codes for CASSQDAGFPGEQFF. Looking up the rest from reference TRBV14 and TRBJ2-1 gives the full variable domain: EAGVTQFPSHSVIEKGQTVTLRCDPISGHDNLYWYRRVMGKEIKFLLHFVKESKQDESGMPNNRFLAERTGGTYSTLKVQPAELEDSGVYFCASSQDAGFPGEQFFGPGTRLTVL.

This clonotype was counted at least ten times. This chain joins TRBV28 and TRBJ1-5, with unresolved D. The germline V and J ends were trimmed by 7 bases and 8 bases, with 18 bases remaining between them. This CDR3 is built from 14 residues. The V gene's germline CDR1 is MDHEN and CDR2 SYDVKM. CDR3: CASTPPMERKPQHF. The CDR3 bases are TGTGCCAGCACCCCTCCCATGGAGAGGAAGCCCCAGCATTTT.

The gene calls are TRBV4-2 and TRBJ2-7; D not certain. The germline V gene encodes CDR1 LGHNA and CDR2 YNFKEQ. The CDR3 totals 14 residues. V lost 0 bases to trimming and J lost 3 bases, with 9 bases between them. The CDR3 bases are TGTGCCAGCAGCCAAGATGGGATAGACTACGAGCAGTACTTC. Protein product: CASSQDGIDYEQYF.

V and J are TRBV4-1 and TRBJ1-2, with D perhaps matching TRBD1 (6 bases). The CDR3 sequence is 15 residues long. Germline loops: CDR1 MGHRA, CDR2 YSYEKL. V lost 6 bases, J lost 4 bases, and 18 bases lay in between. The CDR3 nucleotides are TGCGCCAGCAGGGATCCGGGACAAGGGACCTATGGCTACACCTTC. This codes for CASRDPGQGTYGYTF.

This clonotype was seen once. The CDR3 loop reads CASSNPGQATYEQYF. In DNA form, the CDR3 reads TGTGCCAGCAGTAACCCGGGACAGGCTACCTACGAGCAGTACTTC. The chain employs TRBV12-3 or TRBV12-4 and TRBJ2-7; 8 positions match TRBD1. There are 15 residues in the CDR3. V lost 5 bases and J lost 2; bases outside the gene matches: 8.

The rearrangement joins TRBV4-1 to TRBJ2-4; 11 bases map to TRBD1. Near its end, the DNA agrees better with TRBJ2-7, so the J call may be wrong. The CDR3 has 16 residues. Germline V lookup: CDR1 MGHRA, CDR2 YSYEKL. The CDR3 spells CASSRILRDRGYEQYF. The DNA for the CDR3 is TGCGCCAGCAGCCGGATTTTGCGGGACAGGGGGTACGAGCAGTACTTC.

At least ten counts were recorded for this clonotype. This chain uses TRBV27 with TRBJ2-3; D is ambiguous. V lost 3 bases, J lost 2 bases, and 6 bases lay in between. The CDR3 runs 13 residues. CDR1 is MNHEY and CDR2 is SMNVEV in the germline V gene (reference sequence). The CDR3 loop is CASSFGDTDTQYF. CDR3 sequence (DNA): TGTGCCAGCAGTTTTGGAGACACAGATACGCAGTATTTT.

The CDR3 sequence: CASSASAGVPQETQYF. CDR3 nucleotides: TGCGCCAGCAGTGCCTCAGCGGGGGTCCCCCAAGAGACCCAGTACTTC. V usage is TRBV10-2 and J usage is TRBJ2-5; 8 bases fit TRBD2. The trim removed 4 bases at V and 1 base at J, leaving 8 bases unmatched. The length of the CDR3 is 16 residues. CDR1 and CDR2 from the germline V gene are WSHSY and SAAADI.

The CDR3 DNA is TGTGCCAGCAGCTTAGCGGGAAGGTCTCAAGGCTACACCTTC. It codes for CASSLAGRSQGYTF. This chain connects TRBV7-2 to TRBJ1-2; no definite D call. The germline V and J ends were trimmed by 0 bases and 8 bases, with 13 bases remaining between them. This CDR3 contains 14 residues. Looked up from germline, CDR1 is SGHTA and CDR2 is FQGNSA.

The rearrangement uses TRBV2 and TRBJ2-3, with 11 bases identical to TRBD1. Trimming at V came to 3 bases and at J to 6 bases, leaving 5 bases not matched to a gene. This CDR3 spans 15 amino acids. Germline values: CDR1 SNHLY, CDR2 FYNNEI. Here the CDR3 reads CASSDHGQGADTQYF. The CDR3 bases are TGTGCCAGCAGTGATCACGGACAGGGGGCCGATACGCAGTATTTT. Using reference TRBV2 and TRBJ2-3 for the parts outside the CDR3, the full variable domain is EPEVTQTPSHQVTQMGQEVILRCVPISNHLYFYWYRQILGQKVEFLVSFYNNEISEKSEIFDDQFSVERPDGSNFTLKIRSTKLEDSAMYFCASSDHGQGADTQYFGPGTRLTVL.

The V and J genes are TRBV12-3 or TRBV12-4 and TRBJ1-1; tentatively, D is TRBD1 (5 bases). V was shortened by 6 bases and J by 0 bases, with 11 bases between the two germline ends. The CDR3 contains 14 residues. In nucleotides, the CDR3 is TGTGCCAGCAGCTCTAAGGGGTTGAACACTGAAGCTTTCTTT. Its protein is CASSSKGLNTEAFF.

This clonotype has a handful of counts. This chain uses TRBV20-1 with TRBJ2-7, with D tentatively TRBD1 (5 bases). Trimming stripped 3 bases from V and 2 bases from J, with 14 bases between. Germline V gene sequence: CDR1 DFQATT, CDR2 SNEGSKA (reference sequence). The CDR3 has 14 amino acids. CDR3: CSASRQGVTYEQYF. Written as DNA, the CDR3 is TGCAGTGCTAGTCGGCAGGGCGTTACCTACGAGCAGTACTTC.

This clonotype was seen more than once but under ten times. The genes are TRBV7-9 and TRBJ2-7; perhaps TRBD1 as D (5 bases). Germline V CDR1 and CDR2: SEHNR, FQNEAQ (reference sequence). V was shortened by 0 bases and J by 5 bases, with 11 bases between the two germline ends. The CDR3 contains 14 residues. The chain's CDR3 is CASSLALREDEQYF. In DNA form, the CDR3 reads TGTGCCAGCAGCTTAGCCCTCAGGGAAGACGAGCAGTACTTC.